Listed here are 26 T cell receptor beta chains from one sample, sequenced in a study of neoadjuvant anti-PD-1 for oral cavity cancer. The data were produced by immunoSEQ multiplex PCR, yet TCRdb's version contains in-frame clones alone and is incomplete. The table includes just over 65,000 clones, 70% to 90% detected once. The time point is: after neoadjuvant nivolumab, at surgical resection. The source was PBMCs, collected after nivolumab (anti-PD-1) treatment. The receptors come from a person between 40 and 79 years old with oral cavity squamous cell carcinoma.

This CDR3 reads CASSLGTFSGPSYEQYF. The CDR3 bases are TGCGCCAGCAGCTTGGGAACATTTAGCGGGCCCTCCTACGAGCAGTACTTC. The V and J genes are TRBV5-1 and TRBJ2-7, with 7 nucleotides matching TRBD2. In germline, CDR1 is SGHRS, CDR2 YFSETQ. The ends lost 0 bases at V and 0 bases at J; junction bases unmatched: 9. This CDR3 region has 17 residues.

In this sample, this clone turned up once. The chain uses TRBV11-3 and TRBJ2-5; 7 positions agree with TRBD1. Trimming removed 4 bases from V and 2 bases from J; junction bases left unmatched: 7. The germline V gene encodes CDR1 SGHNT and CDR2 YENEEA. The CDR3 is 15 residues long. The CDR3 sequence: CASSSSRDSQETQYF. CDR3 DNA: TGTGCCAGCAGCTCGTCCCGGGACAGTCAAGAGACCCAGTACTTC. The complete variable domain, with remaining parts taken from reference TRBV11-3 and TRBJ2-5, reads EAGVVQSPRYKIIEKKQPVAFWCNPISGHNTLYWYLQNLGQGPELLIRYENEEAVDDSQLPKDRFSAERLKGVDSTLKIQPAELGDSAVYLCASSSSRDSQETQYFGPGTRLLVL.

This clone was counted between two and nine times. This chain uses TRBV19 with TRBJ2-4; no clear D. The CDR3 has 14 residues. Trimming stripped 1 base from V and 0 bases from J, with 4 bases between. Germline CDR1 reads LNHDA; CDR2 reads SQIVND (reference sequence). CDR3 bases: TGTGCCAGTAGTATAGCGGTAGCCAAAAACATTCAGTACTTC. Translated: CASSIAVAKNIQYF.

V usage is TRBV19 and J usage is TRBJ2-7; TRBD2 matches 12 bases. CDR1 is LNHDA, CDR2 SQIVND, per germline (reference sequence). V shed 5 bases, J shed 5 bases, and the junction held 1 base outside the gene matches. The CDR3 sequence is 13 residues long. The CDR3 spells CASSRLAGDEQYF. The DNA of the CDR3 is TGTGCCAGTAGTCGACTAGCGGGAGACGAGCAGTACTTC.

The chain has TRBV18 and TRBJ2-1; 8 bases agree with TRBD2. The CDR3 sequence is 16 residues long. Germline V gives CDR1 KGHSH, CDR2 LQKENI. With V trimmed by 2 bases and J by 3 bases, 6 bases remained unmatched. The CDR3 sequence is CASSPFSGSIYNEQFF. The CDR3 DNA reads TGTGCCAGCTCACCATTCAGCGGGAGTATCTACAATGAGCAGTTCTTC.

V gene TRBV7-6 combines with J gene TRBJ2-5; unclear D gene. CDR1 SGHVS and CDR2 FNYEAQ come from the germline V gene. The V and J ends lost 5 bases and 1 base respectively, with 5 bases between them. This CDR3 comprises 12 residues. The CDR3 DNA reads TGTGCCAGCAGCAGGGTCCAAGAGACCCAGTACTTC. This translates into CASSRVQETQYF.

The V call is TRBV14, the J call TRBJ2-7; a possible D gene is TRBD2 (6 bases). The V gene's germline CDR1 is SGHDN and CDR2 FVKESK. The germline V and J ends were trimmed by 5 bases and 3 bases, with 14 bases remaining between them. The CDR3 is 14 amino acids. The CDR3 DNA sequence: TGTGCCAGCAGCGTGGGACGGGGACTCTACGAGCAGTACTTC. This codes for CASSVGRGLYEQYF.

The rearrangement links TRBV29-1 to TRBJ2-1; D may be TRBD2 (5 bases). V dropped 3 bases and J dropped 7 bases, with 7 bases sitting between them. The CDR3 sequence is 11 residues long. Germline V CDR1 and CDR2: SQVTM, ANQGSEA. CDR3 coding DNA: TGCAGCGTTGAGAGAGGGAATGAGCAGTTCTTC. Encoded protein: CSVERGNEQFF.

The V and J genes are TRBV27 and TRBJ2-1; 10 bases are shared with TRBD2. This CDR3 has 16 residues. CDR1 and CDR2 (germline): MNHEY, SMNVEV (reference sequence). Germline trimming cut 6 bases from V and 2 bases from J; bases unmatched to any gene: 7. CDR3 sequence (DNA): TGTGCCAGCAGCCCTTATAGCGGGAGGACCTACAATGAGCAGTTCTTC. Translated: CASSPYSGRTYNEQFF.

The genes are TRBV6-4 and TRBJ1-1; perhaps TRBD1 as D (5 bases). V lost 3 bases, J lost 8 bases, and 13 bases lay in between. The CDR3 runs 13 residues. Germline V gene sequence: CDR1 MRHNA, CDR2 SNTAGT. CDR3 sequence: CASSETGGKEAFF. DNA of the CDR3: TGTGCCAGCAGTGAAACCGGGGGTAAGGAAGCTTTCTTT.

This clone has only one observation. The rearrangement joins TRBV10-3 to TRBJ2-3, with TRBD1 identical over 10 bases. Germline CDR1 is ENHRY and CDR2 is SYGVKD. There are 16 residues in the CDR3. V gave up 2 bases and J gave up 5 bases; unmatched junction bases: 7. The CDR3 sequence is CAISEGTGQGIDTQYF. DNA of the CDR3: TGTGCCATCAGTGAGGGAACGGGACAGGGGATAGATACGCAGTATTTT.

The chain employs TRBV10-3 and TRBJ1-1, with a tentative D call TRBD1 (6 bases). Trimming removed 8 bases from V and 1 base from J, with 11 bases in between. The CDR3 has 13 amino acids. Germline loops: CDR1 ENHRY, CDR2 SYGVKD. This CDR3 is CAISQTGNTEAFF. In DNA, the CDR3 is TGTGCCATCTCGCAGACAGGGAACACTGAAGCTTTCTTT.

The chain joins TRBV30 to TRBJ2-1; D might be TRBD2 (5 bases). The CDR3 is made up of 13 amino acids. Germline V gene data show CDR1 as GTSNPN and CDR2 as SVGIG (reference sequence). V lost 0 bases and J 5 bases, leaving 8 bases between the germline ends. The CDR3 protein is CAWSVQRDNEQFF. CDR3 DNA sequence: TGTGCCTGGAGTGTACAGAGGGACAATGAGCAGTTCTTC.

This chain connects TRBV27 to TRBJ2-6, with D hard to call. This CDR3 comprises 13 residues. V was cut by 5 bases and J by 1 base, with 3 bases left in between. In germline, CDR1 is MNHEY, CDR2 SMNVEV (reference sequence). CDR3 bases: TGTGCCAGCAGTACTTCTGGGGCCAACGTCCTGACTTTC. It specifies CASSTSGANVLTF.

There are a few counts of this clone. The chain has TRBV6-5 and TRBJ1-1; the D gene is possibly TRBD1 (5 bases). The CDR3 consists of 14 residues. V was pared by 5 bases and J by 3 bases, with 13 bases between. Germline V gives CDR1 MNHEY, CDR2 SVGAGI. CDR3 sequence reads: CASSPGGGHTEAFF. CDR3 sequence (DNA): TGTGCCAGCAGTCCCGGGGGAGGGCACACTGAAGCTTTCTTT.

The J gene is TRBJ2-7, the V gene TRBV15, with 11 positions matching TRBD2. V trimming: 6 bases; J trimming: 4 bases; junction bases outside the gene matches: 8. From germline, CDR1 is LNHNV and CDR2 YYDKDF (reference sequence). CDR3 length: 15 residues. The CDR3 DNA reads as TGTGCCACCAGTCAATGGGGGACTAGCGGTTACGAGCAGTACTTC. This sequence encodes CATSQWGTSGYEQYF.

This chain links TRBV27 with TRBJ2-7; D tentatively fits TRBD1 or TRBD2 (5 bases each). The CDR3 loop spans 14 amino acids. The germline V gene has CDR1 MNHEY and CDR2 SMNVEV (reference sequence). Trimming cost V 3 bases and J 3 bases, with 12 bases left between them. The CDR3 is CASSFGTEDYEQYF. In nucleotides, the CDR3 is TGTGCCAGCAGTTTCGGGACGGAGGACTACGAGCAGTACTTC.

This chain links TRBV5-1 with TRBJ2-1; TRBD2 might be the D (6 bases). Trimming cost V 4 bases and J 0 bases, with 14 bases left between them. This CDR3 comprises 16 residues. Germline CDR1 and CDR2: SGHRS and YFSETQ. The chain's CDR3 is CASSLGDFSSYNEQFF. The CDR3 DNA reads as TGCGCCAGCAGCCTAGGGGACTTTAGCTCCTACAATGAGCAGTTCTTC.

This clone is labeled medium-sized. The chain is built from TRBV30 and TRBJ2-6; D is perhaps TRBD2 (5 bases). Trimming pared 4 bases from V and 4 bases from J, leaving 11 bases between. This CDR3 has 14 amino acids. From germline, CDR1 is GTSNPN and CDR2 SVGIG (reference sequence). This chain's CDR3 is CAWMGPGGANVLTF. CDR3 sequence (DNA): TGTGCCTGGATGGGCCCGGGAGGGGCCAACGTCCTGACTTTC.

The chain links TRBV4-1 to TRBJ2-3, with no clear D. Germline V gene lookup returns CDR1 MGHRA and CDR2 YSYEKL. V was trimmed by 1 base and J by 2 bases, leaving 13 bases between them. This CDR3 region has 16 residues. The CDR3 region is CASSQGSLTNTDTQYF. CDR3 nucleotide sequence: TGCGCCAGCAGCCAAGGGAGTCTCACTAACACAGATACGCAGTATTTT.

This CDR3 is CASSSRRVPGTNEKLFF. CDR3 coding DNA: TGTGCCAGCAGTTCCCGACGGGTCCCTGGGACTAATGAAAAACTGTTTTTT. The V gene is TRBV2, the J gene TRBJ1-4; D unclear. Germline V lookup: CDR1 SNHLY, CDR2 FYNNEI. Trimming took off 5 bases at V and 2 bases at J, with 18 bases between the two ends. The CDR3 is 17 residues long.

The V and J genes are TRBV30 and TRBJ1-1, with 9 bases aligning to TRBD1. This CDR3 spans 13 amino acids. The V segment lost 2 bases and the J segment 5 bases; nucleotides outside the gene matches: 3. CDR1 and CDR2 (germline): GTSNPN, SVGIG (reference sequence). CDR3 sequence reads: CAWSTTGGTEAFF. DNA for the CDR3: TGTGCCTGGAGTACGACAGGGGGAACTGAAGCTTTCTTT.

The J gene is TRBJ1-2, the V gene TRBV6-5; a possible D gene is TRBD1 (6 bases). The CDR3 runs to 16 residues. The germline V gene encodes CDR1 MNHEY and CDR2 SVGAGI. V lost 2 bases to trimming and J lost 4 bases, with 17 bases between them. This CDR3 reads CASSYPNRAEGYGYTF. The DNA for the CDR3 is TGTGCCAGCAGTTACCCTAACAGGGCGGAGGGCTATGGCTACACCTTC.

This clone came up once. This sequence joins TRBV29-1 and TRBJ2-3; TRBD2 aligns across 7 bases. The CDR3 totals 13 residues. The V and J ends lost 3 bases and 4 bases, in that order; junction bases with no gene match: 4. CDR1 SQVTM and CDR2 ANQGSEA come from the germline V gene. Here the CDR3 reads CSVESLAADTQYF. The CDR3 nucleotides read TGCAGCGTTGAGTCCCTAGCGGCAGATACGCAGTATTTT.

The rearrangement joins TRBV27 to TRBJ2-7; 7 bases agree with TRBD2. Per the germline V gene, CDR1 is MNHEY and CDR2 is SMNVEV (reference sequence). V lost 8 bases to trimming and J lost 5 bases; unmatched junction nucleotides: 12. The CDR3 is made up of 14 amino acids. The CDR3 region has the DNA TGTGCCAGCCGCCTTATGGGGGGGAGAGACGAGCAGTACTTC. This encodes CASRLMGGRDEQYF.

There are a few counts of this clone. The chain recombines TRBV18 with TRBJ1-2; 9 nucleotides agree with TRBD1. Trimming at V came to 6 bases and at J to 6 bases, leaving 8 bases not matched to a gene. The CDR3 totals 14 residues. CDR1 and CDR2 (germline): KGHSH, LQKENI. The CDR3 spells CASSGTGRRNGYTF. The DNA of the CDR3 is TGTGCCAGCTCGGGGACAGGGAGAAGGAATGGCTACACCTTC.